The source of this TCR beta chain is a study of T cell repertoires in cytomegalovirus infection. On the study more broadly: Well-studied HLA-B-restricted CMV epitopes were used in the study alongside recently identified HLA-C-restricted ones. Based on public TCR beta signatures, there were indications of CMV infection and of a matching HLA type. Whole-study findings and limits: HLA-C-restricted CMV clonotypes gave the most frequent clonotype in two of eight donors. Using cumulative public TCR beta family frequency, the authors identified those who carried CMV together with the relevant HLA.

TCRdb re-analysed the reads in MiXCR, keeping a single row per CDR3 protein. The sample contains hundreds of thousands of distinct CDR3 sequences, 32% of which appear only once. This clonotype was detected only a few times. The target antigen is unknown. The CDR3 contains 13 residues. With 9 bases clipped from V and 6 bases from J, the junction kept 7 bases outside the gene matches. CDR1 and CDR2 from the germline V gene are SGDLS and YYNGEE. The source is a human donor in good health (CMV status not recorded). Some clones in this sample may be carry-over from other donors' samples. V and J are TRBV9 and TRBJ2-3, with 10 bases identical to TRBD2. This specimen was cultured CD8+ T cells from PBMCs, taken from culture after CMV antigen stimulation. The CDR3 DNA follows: TGTGCCACCTCAAGCGGGGGGGAGGATACGCAGTATTTT. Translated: CATSSGGEDTQYF.